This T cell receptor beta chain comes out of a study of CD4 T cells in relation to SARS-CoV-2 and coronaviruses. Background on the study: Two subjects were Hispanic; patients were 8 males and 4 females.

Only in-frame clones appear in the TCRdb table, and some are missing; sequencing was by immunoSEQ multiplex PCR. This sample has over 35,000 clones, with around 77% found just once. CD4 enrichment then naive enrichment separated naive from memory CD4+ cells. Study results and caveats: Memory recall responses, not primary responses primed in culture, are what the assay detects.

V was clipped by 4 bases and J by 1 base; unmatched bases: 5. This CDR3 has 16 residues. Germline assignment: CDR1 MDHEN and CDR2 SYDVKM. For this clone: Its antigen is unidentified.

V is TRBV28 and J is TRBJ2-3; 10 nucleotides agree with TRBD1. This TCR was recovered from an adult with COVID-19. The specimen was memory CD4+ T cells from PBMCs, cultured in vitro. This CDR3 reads CASSSPGTGGTDTQYF. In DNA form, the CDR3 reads TGTGCCAGCAGTTCTCCCGGGACAGGGGGCACAGATACGCAGTATTTT.